This entry lists 17 T cell receptor beta chains sequenced from one sample in a study of OX40 agonist ivuxolimab in advanced cancers. The data were produced by immunoSEQ multiplex PCR, yet TCRdb's version contains in-frame clones alone and is incomplete. The sample carries 34,000 or so clones, approximately 87% recorded once. Specimen: CD4+ or CD8+ T cells sorted from blood, collected in a trial of the OX40 agonist ivuxolimab. These receptors all come from an adult with an advanced solid tumor such as melanoma, head and neck, liver or kidney cancer.

The V and J genes are TRBV29-1 and TRBJ2-1; the D call may be TRBD1 or TRBD2 (5 bases each). The germline V gene encodes CDR1 SQVTM and CDR2 ANQGSEA. Trimming took off 3 bases at V and 7 bases at J, with 10 bases between the two ends. The CDR3 consists of 12 residues. The CDR3 reads CSVEARENEQFF. In DNA, the CDR3 is TGCAGCGTTGAGGCCAGGGAGAATGAGCAGTTCTTC.

On this clone: A junction boundary mismatches the germline segment, possibly from a read error. This chain uses TRBV7-7 with TRBJ2-7; D unresolved. The CDR3 length is 15 residues. The germline V gene has CDR1 SSHAT and CDR2 FNYEAQ (reference sequence). The CDR3 reads CASSLEAASSYEQYF. For the CDR3, the DNA is TGTGCTAGCAGCTTAGAAGCAGCGAGCTCCTACGAGCAGTACTTC. Drawing the rest from reference TRBV7-7 and TRBJ2-7, the complete variable domain is GAGVSQSPRYKVTKRGQDVTLRCDPISSHATLYWYQQALGQGPEFLTYFNYEAQPDKSGLPSDRFSAERPEGSISTLTIQRTEQRDSAMYRCASSLEAASSYEQYFGPGTRLTVT.

This chain uses TRBV28 with TRBJ1-4; D call uncertain. The germline gives CDR1 MDHEN, CDR2 SYDVKM. The V end lost 2 bases, the J end lost 0 bases, and 10 bases lay between the germline ends. The CDR3 sequence is 16 residues long. The CDR3 DNA is TGTGCCAGCAGTTTAACGCAGTGGACAACTAATGAAAAACTGTTTTTT. Amino acids: CASSLTQWTTNEKLFF.

This clone appeared a single time. The gene calls are TRBV7-9 and TRBJ2-1; D is tentatively TRBD1 or TRBD2 (5 bases each). The CDR3 sequence is 16 residues long. Germline lookup yields CDR1 SEHNR and CDR2 FQNEAQ (reference sequence). V lost 2 bases and J lost 0, with 11 bases in between. In DNA form, the CDR3 reads TGTGCCAGCAGCTTACTTGGTGGGGGCTCCTACAATGAGCAGTTCTTC. Its translation is CASSLLGGGSYNEQFF.

The chain is built from TRBV13 and TRBJ2-7; 9 positions agree with TRBD1. The V gene's germline CDR1 is PRHDT and CDR2 FYEKMQ (reference sequence). This CDR3 spans 15 amino acids. Unmatched junction bases numbered 3, after V lost 2 bases and J lost 1 base. CDR3 loop: CASSLLGQGSYEQYF. The CDR3 DNA sequence: TGTGCCAGCAGCTTATTGGGACAGGGATCCTACGAGCAGTACTTC.

V gene TRBV27 combines with J gene TRBJ2-5, with unresolved D. The CDR3 covers 13 residues. The V end lost 0 bases, the J end lost 0 bases, and 2 bases lay between the germline ends. Germline V gene lookup returns CDR1 MNHEY and CDR2 SMNVEV (reference sequence). The chain's CDR3 is CASSLSDQETQYF. The CDR3 DNA sequence: TGTGCCAGCAGTTTATCGGACCAAGAGACCCAGTACTTC.

The CDR3 nucleotides read TGTGCCAGCAGCTTAGGGTCCTCCCTCTACGAGCAGTACTTC. This codes for CASSLGSSLYEQYF. V gene TRBV7-6 combines with J gene TRBJ2-7; D is ambiguous. In germline, CDR1 is SGHVS, CDR2 FNYEAQ. Trimming stripped 1 base from V and 3 bases from J, with 10 bases between. The CDR3 runs 14 residues.

The chain combines TRBV19 with TRBJ2-6; D is ambiguous. Trimming pared 5 bases from V and 0 bases from J, leaving 8 bases between. The CDR3 is 15 amino acids. Germline V gives CDR1 LNHDA, CDR2 SQIVND (reference sequence). The CDR3 DNA is TGTGCCAGTAGTTCGAGCCCCTCTGGGGCCAACGTCCTGACTTTC. Translated, it gives CASSSSPSGANVLTF.

V gene TRBV29-1 combines with J gene TRBJ1-2, with TRBD1 matching over 8 bases. Losses at the gene ends were 3 bases for V and 2 bases for J; bases not matched to a gene: 11. Germline V gene lookup returns CDR1 SQVTM and CDR2 ANQGSEA. The CDR3 runs 16 residues. As DNA, the CDR3 is TGCAGCGTTGAGGATGGGACAGGCCCTACAAACTATGGCTACACCTTC. Residues: CSVEDGTGPTNYGYTF.

The CDR3 DNA reads TGCAGCGTTGAATATGACAGGGGAACTCACGAGCAGTACTTC. As protein: CSVEYDRGTHEQYF. The chain links TRBV29-1 to TRBJ2-7; 8 bases align to TRBD1. CDR1 SQVTM and CDR2 ANQGSEA come from the germline V gene. This CDR3 is built from 14 residues. J lost 5 bases, V lost 2 bases, and 8 bases had no gene match.

The rearrangement uses TRBV18 and TRBJ2-3; 12 positions agree with TRBD2. Germline CDR1 and CDR2: KGHSH and LQKENI. The CDR3 totals 15 residues. The ends lost 3 bases at V and 5 bases at J; junction bases unmatched: 3. CDR3 DNA: TGTGCCAGCTCACCGACTAGCGGGAGTTTAGATACGCAGTATTTT. Its translation is CASSPTSGSLDTQYF.

The J gene is TRBJ2-3, the V gene TRBV11-3, with a possible D match to TRBD2 (6 bases). The V end was cut by 5 bases, the J end by 4 bases, with 19 bases between. This CDR3 contains 16 residues. Per the germline V gene, CDR1 is SGHNT and CDR2 is YENEEA. CDR3: CASSSRDSIFPDTQYF. In DNA, the CDR3 is TGTGCCAGCAGCAGCCGGGACTCCATTTTCCCAGATACGCAGTATTTT.

The rearrangement links TRBV27 to TRBJ2-7; D uncertain. The V end was cut by 3 bases, the J end by 3 bases, with 9 bases between. The CDR3 covers 13 residues. Germline V gene data show CDR1 as MNHEY and CDR2 as SMNVEV (reference sequence). The CDR3 DNA sequence: TGTGCCAGCAGTTTCGCGGTGGACTACGAGCAGTACTTC. Amino acid sequence: CASSFAVDYEQYF.

J is TRBJ1-5 and V is TRBV5-5; D unclear. CDR1 SGHKS and CDR2 YYEKEE come from the germline V gene (reference sequence). The CDR3 spans 17 residues. The V and J ends lost 0 bases and 1 base respectively, with 14 bases between them. The chain's CDR3 is CASSLGPGGGSNQPQHF. The CDR3 DNA follows: TGTGCCAGCAGCTTGGGGCCGGGAGGCGGGAGCAATCAGCCCCAGCATTTT. The full variable domain, completed using reference TRBV5-5 and TRBJ1-5, is DAGVTQSPTHLIKTRGQQVTLRCSPISGHKSVSWYQQVLGQGPQFIFQYYEKEERGRGNFPDRFSARQFPNYSSELNVNALLLGDSALYLCASSLGPGGGSNQPQHFGDGTRLSIL.

The chain joins TRBV9 to TRBJ1-1; D is unclear. V lost 6 bases, J lost 0 bases, and 12 bases lay in between. The CDR3 is made up of 14 amino acids. Germline loops: CDR1 SGDLS, CDR2 YYNGEE. The CDR3: CASTQGGLNTEAFF. CDR3 bases: TGTGCCAGCACCCAAGGAGGGCTGAACACTGAAGCTTTCTTT.

The count of this clone is one. The rearrangement joins TRBV13 to TRBJ1-5; 11 bases align to TRBD1. Germline V gene sequence: CDR1 PRHDT, CDR2 FYEKMQ (reference sequence). After removal of 5 bases from V and 6 bases from J, the junction contained 3 bases not matched to a gene. This CDR3 contains 14 residues. This CDR3 reads CASSRTGGGQPQHF. The CDR3 DNA reads as TGTGCCAGCAGCCGGACAGGGGGCGGTCAGCCCCAGCATTTT. Full variable domain (missing parts from reference TRBV13 and TRBJ1-5): AAGVIQSPRHLIKEKRETATLKCYPIPRHDTVYWYQQGPGQDPQFLISFYEKMQSDKGSIPDRFSAQQFSDYHSELNMSSLELGDSALYFCASSRTGGGQPQHFGDGTRLSIL.

The rearrangement links TRBV7-8 to TRBJ1-1, with unresolved D. The CDR3 runs to 15 residues. CDR1 is SGHVS and CDR2 is FQNEAQ in the germline V gene. The V and J ends lost 10 bases and 3 bases respectively, with 21 bases between them. The CDR3 DNA sequence: TGTGCCACCCATCCCATCGAGGGCTTATACACTGAAGCTTTCTTT. Protein: CATHPIEGLYTEAFF.